The clone carrying this T cell receptor beta chain appeared many times. Its specificity is unknown. The source material, RNA transcripts, was used to amplify TCR beta CDR3 regions. The HTBI set primed first-round TCR CDR3 RT-PCR. TCRdb ran MiXCR on the multiplex PCR reads and lists one entry per CDR3 protein. The sample has some 510,000 distinct CDR3 sequences, less than 25% seen once; the top ten hold around 27%. These data are taken from a study of T cells in Graves' hyperthyroidism and ophthalmopathy. Findings of the study overall: Expanded thyroid clonotypes (above 0.001) were mostly also found in blood.

Calling Graves' hyperthyroidism stable meant ophthalmopathy did not progress within 18 months. Deletions cut 1 base from V and 4 bases from J, with 8 bases between. Germline CDR1 reads MGHRA; CDR2 reads YSYEKL. The CDR3 is 13 residues long. The sample consisted of blood. This receptor was taken from a man between 18 and 29 years old with Graves' hyperthyroidism. The rearrangement links TRBV4-1 to TRBJ2-7; D is uncertain. CDR3 residues: CASSQGAPYEQYF. The CDR3 nucleotides read TGCGCCAGCAGCCAAGGGGCTCCGTACGAGCAGTACTTC.